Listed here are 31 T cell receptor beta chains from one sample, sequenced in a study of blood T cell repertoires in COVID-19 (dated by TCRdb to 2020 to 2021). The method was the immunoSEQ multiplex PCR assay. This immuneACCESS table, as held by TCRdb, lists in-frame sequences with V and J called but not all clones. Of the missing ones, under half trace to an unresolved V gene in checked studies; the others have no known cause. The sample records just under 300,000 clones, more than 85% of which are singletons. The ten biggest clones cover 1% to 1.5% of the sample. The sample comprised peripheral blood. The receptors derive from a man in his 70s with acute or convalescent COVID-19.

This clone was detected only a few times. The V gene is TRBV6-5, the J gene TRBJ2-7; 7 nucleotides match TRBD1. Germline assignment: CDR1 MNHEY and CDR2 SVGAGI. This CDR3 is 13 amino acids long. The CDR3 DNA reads TGTGCAGTGACGGGACAGACCTCCTACGAGCAGTACTTC. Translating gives CAVTGQTSYEQYF.

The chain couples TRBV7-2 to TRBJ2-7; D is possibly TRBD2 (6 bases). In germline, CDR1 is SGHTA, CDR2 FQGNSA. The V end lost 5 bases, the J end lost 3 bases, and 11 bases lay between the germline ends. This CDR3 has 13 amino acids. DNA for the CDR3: TGTGCCAGCAGCCTAGGGCGGGACTACGAGCAGTACTTC. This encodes CASSLGRDYEQYF.

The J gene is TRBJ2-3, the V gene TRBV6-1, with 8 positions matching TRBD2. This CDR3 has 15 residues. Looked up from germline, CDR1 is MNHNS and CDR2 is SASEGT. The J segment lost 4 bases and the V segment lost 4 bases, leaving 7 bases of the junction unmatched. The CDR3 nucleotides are TGTGCCAGCAGTGGACCGGGACTAGGGGCAGATACGCAGTATTTT. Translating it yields CASSGPGLGADTQYF.

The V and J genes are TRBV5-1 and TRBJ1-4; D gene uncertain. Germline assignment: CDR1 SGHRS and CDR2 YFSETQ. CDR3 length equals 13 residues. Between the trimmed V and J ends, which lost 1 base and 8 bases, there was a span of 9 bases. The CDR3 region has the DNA TGCGCCAGCAGCTTGACAGTTGGCGAAAAACTGTTTTTT. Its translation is CASSLTVGEKLFF.

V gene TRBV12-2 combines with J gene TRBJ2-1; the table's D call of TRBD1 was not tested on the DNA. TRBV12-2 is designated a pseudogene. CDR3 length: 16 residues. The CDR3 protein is CASRLAGPSSYNEQFF. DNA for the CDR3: TGTGCAAGTCGCTTAGCGGGGCCAAGCTCCTACAATGAGCAGTTCTTC.

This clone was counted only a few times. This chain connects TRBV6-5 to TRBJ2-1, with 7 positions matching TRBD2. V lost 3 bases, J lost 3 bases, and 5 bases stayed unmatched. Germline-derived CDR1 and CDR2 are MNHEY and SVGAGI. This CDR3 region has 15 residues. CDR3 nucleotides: TGTGCCAGCAGTTATTCGCCTAGCGGCTACAATGAGCAGTTCTTC. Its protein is CASSYSPSGYNEQFF.

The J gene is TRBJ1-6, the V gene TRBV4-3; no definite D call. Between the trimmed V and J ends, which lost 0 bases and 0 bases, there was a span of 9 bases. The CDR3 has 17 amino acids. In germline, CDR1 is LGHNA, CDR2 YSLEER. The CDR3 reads CASSQDHSYSYNSPLHF. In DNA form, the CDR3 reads TGCGCCAGCAGCCAAGATCATAGTTACTCCTATAATTCACCCCTCCACTTT.

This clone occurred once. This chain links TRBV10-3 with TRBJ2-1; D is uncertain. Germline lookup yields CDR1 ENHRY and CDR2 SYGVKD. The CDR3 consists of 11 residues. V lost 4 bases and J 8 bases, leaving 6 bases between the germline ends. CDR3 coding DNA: TGTGCCATCAGTGGCCGGGATGAGCAGTTCTTC. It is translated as CAISGRDEQFF.

CDR3 in DNA: TGTGCCAGCCGTACGGGGGGCACTGAAGCTTTCTTT. It is translated as CASRTGGTEAFF. The chain links TRBV3-1 (or the pseudogene TRBV3-2) to TRBJ1-1, with TRBD1 as a possible D gene (5 bases). Trimming shortened V by 8 bases and J by 4 bases, and 11 bases separated the two germline ends. This CDR3 has 12 amino acids. Germline V lookup: CDR1 LGHDT, CDR2 YNNKEL (reference sequence).

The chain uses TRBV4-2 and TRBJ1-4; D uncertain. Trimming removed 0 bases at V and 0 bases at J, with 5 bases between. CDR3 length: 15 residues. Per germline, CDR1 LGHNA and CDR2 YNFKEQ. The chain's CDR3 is CASSQDPTTNEKLFF. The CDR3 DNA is TGTGCCAGCAGCCAAGATCCAACAACTAATGAAAAACTGTTTTTT.

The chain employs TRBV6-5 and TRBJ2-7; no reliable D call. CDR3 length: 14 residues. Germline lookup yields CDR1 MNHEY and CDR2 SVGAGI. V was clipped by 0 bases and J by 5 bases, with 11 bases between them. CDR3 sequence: CASSYSSVMNEQYF. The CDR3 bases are TGTGCCAGCAGTTACTCATCGGTCATGAACGAGCAGTACTTC.

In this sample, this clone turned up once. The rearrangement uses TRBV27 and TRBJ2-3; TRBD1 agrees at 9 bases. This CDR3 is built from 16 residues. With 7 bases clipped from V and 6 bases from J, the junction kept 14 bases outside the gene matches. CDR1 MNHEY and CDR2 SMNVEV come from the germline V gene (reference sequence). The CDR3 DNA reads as TGTGCCAGCATGGGACAGGGTCGATTGGATTCGGATACGCAGTATTTT. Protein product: CASMGQGRLDSDTQYF.

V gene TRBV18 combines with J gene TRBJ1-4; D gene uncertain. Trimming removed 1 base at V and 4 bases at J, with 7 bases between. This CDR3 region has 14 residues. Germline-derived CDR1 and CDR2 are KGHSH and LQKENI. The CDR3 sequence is CASSPRGDNEKLFF. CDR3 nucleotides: TGTGCCAGCTCACCACGAGGAGATAATGAAAAACTGTTTTTT.

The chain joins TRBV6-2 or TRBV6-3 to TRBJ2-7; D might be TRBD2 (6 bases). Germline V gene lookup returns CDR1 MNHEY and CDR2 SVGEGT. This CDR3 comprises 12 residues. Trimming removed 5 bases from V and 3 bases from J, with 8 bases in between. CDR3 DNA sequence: TGTGCCAGCAGTCCGGGACTCTACGAGCAGTACTTC. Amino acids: CASSPGLYEQYF.

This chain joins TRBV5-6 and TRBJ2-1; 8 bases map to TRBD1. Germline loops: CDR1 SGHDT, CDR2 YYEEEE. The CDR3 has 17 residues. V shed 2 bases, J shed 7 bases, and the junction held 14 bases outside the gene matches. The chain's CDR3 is CASSFGTGTTAGNEQFF. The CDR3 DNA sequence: TGTGCCAGCAGCTTTGGGACAGGCACCACGGCGGGGAATGAGCAGTTCTTC.

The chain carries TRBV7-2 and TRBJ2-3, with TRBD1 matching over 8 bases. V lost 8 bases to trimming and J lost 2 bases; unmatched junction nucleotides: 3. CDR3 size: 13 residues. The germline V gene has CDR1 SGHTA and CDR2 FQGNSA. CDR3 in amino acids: CASSRGLTDTQYF. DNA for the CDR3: TGTGCCAGCTCCAGGGGGCTCACAGATACGCAGTATTTT.

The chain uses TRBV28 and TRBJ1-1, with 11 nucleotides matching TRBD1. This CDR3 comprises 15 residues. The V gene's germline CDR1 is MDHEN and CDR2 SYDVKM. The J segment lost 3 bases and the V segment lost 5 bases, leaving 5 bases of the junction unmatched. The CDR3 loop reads CASSPRDRGDTEAFF. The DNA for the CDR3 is TGTGCCAGCAGTCCTAGGGACAGGGGGGACACTGAAGCTTTCTTT.

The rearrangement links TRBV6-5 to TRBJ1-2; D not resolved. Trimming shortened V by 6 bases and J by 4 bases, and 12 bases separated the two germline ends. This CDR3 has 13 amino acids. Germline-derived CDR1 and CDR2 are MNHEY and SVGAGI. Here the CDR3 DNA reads TGTGCCAGCAGCCATGATCGGAGCTATGGCTACACCTTC. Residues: CASSHDRSYGYTF.

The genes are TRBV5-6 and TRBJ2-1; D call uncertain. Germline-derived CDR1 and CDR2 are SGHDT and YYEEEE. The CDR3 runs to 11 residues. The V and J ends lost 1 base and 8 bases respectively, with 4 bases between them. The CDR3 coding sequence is TGTGCCAGCAGCTTGCGGGATGAGCAGTTCTTC. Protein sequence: CASSLRDEQFF.

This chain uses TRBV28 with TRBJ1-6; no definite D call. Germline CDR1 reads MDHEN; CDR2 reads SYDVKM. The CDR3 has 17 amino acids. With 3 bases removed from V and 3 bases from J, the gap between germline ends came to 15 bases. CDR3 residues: CASSLSRGAFYNSPLHF. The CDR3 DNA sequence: TGTGCCAGCAGTTTGTCACGGGGAGCTTTCTATAATTCACCCCTCCACTTT.

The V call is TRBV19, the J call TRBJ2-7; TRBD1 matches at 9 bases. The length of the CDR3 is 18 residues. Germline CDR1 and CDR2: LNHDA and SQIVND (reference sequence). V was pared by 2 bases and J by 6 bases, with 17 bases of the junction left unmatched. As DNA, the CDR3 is TGTGCCAGTAGTATAACGTCGGGACAGGGCAGCTTCCCAGCCGAGCAGTACTTC. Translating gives CASSITSGQGSFPAEQYF.

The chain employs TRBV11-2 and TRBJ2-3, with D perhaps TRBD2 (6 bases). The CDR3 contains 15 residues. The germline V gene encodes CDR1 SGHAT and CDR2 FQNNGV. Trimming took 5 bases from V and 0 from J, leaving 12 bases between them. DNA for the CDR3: TGTGCCAGCAGCCTAAGGAGGGGAAGCACAGATACGCAGTATTTT. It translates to CASSLRRGSTDTQYF. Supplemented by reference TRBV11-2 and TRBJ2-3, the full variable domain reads EAGVAQSPRYKIIEKRQSVAFWCNPISGHATLYWYQQILGQGPKLLIQFQNNGVVDDSQLPKDRFSAERLKGVDSTLKIQPAKLEDSAVYLCASSLRRGSTDTQYFGPGTRLTVL.

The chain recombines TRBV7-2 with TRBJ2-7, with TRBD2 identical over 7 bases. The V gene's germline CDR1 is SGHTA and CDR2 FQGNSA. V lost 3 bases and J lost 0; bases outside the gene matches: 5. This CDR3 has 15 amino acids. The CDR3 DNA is TGTGCCAGCAGCTTGGGCCTAGCGGTCTCCTACGAGCAGTACTTC. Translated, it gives CASSLGLAVSYEQYF.

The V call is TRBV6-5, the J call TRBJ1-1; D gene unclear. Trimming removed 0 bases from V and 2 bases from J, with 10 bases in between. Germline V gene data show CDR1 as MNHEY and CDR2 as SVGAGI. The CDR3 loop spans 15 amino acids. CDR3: CASSYSVGSNTEAFF. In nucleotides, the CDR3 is TGTGCCAGCAGTTACTCAGTCGGGTCAAACACTGAAGCTTTCTTT.

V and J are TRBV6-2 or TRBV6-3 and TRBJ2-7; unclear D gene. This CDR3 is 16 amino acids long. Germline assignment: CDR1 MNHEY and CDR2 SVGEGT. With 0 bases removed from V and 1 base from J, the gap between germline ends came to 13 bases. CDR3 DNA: TGTGCCAGCAGTTACTCCCGGGTGGCGGAGTCCTACGAGCAGTACTTC. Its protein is CASSYSRVAESYEQYF.

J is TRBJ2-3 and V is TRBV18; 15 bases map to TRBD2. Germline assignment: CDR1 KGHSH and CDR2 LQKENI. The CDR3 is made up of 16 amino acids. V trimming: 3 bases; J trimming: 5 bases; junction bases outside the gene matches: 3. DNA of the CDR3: TGTGCCAGCTCACCGCCGGGACTAGCGGGGGGAGATACGCAGTATTTT. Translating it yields CASSPPGLAGGDTQYF.

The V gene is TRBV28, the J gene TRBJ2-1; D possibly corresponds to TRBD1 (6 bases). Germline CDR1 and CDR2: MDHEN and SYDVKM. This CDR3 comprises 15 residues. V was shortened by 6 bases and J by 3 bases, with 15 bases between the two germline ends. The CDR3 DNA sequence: TGTGCCAGCAGCCTAACAGGGACGGTCTACAATGAGCAGTTCTTC. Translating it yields CASSLTGTVYNEQFF.

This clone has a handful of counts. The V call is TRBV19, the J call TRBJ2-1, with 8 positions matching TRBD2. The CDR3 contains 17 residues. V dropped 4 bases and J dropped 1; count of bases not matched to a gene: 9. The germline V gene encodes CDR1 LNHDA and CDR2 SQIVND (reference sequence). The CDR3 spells CASSNPQVAGSYNEQFF. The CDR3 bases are TGTGCCAGTAGTAATCCCCAGGTAGCGGGGTCCTACAATGAGCAGTTCTTC.

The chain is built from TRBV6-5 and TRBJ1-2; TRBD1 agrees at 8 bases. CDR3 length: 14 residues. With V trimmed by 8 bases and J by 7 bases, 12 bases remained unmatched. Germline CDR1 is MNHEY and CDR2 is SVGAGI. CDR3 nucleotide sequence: TGTGCCAGCCGGACGCCGGGACAGGTCTTTGGCTACACCTTC. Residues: CASRTPGQVFGYTF.

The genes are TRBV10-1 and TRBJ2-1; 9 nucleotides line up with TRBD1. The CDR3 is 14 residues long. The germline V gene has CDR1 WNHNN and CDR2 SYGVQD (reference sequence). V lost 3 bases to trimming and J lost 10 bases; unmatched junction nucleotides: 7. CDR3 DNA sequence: TGCGCCAGCAGTGACCCGGGACAGGGACGGGAGCAGTTCTTC. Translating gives CASSDPGQGREQFF.

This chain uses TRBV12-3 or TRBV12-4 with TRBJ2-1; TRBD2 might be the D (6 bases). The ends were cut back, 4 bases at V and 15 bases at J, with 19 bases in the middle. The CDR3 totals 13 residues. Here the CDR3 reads CASSSEVLAWRFF. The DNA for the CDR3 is TGTGCCAGCAGTTCAGAGGTGCTAGCGTGGAGGTTCTTC.